This T cell receptor (beta chain) was retrieved from a study of CXCR3-negative and CXCR3-positive naive CD8 T cells. Preparation of TRB cDNA libraries relied on 5' RACE carrying UMI labels. TCRdb reprocessed the 5' RACE reads and reports one entry per CDR3 protein, with no DNA. This sample's table has tens of thousands of distinct CDR3 sequences. The V gene's germline CDR1 is GTSNPN and CDR2 SVGIG (reference sequence). The CDR3 contains 15 residues. Sequencing was carried out using naive CXCR3- CD8+ T cells from blood. Specified subset: CD45RO-CCR7+CD27+CD95- naive CD8+ T cells lacking CXCR3 (TNR3-). This chain uses TRBV30 with TRBJ2-5; as DNA is missing, the TRBD2 call by TCRdb cannot be tested. The clonotype comes from a human donor in good health. Some clones in this sample may be carry-over from other donors' samples. CDR3 sequence reads: CAWSRLPLAGETQYF.